The present entry profiles one T cell receptor (beta chain) with its context. The antigen is unknown. This PCR relied on a set of 60 Vbeta primers and 13 Jbeta primers. TCRdb's table, derived via immunoSEQ multiplex PCR, lists solely in-frame clones and lacks some. The sample has some 200,000 clones, over 60% seen once. The data stem from a study of cytomegalovirus exposure and HLA in healthy donors. Background on the study: Within an early data release were 65 million to 90 million unique TCRs drawn from HLA-typed donors.

V lost 6 bases, J lost 5 bases, and 16 bases lay in between. Germline CDR1 reads MNHEY; CDR2 reads SVGAGI. CDR3 length equals 14 residues. Study-level findings and limits: In a later analysis, a genetic analysis reported fewer productive-TCR N-insertions in an Asian-associated ancestry cluster than the cohort average. As a later analysis showed, several of the most significant clusters appeared to be linked to common viral pathogens. A later analysis linked a missense variant in DCLRE1C to the trimming of TCR beta V and J genes.

The chain uses TRBV6-5 and TRBJ1-2, with a possible D match to TRBD1 (6 bases). The sequencing input was PBMCs. The clonotype comes from a man aged 18 to 30 in good health and CMV-seronegative. CDR3 bases: TGTGCCAGCAGGGACAGTTTGACTTCATATGGCTACACCTTC. Its translation: CASRDSLTSYGYTF.